The TCR beta chain under discussion was sequenced for a study of T cell responses to AZD1222 COVID-19 vaccine. Sequencing was performed with immunoSEQ multiplex PCR; in TCRdb, only in-frame clones are kept and a portion is missing. This table has 100,000 or so clones, about 88% appearing once. Germline V gene lookup returns CDR1 ENHRY and CDR2 SYGVKD. The CDR3 loop spans 14 amino acids. Losses at the gene ends were 6 bases for V and 8 bases for J; bases not matched to a gene: 7. The sample holds one count of this clone. This receptor was taken from an adult in good health. The genes are TRBV10-3 and TRBJ1-6, with TRBD1 matching 7 bases. Material: peripheral blood, obtained on day 0 of AZD1222 vaccination. The CDR3 loop is CAIRPGQSHSPLHF. The CDR3 nucleotides read TGTGCCATCAGGCCGGGACAGAGCCATTCACCCCTCCACTTT.